This TCR beta chain was documented in a study of cytomegalovirus exposure and HLA in healthy donors. The germline gives CDR1 SQVTM, CDR2 ANQGSEA. Trimming stripped 7 bases from V and 8 bases from J, with 26 bases between. The CDR3 covers 15 residues. Primers for the PCR totalled 60 Vbeta and 13 Jbeta. TCRdb's copy holds only in-frame clones and misses some; the assay was immunoSEQ multiplex PCR. The sample holds some 140,000 clones, around 72% seen once. Sequencing input: PBMCs. This sequence originates from a man aged 18 to 29 in good health and CMV-seropositive. The rearrangement links TRBV29-1 to TRBJ1-2; TRBD1 might be the D (6 bases). This CDR3 is CSAKLKGGPGRGYTF. In DNA form, the CDR3 reads TGCAGCGCCAAATTAAAGGGGGGGCCGGGACGCGGCTACACCTTC.